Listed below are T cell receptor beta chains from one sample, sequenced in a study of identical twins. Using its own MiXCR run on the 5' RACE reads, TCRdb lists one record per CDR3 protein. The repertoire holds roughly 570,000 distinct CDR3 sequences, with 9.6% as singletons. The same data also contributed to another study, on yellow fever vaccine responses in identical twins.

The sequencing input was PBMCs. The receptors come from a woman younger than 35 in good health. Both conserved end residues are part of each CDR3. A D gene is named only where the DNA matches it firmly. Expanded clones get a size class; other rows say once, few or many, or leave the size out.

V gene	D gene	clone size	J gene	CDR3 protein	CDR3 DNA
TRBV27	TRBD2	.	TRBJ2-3	CASSLRGGYTDTQYF	TGTGCCAGCAGTTTACGCGGGGGGTACACAGATACGCAGTATTTT
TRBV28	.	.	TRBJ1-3	CASSFSWTDLSSGNTIYF	TGTGCCAGCAGTTTCTCGTGGACAGACCTGAGCTCTGGAAACACCATATATTTT
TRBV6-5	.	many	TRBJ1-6	CASSMTNSPLHF	TGTGCCAGCAGTATGACTAATTCACCCCTCCACTTT
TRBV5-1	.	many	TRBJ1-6	CASSFKGAESSPLHF	TGCGCCAGCAGTTTTAAGGGAGCGGAAAGTTCACCCCTCCACTTT
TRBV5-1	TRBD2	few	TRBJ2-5	CASSYQSGGQETQYF	TGCGCCAGCAGCTATCAAAGCGGGGGCCAAGAGACCCAGTACTTC
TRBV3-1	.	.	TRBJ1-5	CASSQDLGVNAPQHF	TGTGCCAGCAGCCAAGATTTGGGAGTGAATGCCCCCCAGCATTTT
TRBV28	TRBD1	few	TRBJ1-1	CASSSPGQGAREAFF	TGTGCCAGCAGTTCCCCGGGACAGGGGGCTAGAGAAGCTTTCTTT
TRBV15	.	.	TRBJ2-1	CATSIRLTPEGNEQFF	TGTGCCACCAGCATCAGACTCACCCCAGAGGGGAATGAGCAGTTCTTC
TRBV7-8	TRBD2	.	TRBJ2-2	CASSPLAGINTGELFF	TGTGCCAGCAGCCCCTTAGCGGGGATAAACACCGGGGAGCTGTTTTTT
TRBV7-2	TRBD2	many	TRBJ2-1	CASSPNLAGGLYEQFF	TGTGCCAGCAGCCCGAACTTAGCGGGGGGGCTCTATGAGCAGTTCTTC
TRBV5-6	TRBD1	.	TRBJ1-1	CASRKEGGVNTEAFF	TGTGCCAGCAGAAAAGAAGGGGGCGTGAACACTGAAGCTTTCTTT